Detailed here is one T cell receptor (beta chain). Antigen: not known. Generated by immunoSEQ multiplex PCR, the TCRdb table keeps only in-frame clones and is missing some. The sample lists fewer than 150,000 clones, 88% seen once, with 5% to 6.5% in the top ten. The data originate from a study of radiation and T cells in renal cell carcinoma. The study's findings and limits: Baseline intratumoral clonotype presence is unknown without pretreatment biopsies. In blood, top tumor clones expanded by 2 weeks, shrinking by 4.

The CDR3 is 15 residues long. The ends lost 4 bases at V and 4 bases at J; junction bases unmatched: 3. Germline V gives CDR1 SGHAT, CDR2 FQNNGV. Time point in this sample: blood 2 weeks post-SBRT. Described treatment: 15 Gy SBRT to primary tumor, nephrectomy 4 weeks later. Serial blood draws occurred at baseline and 2 and 4 weeks post-SBRT. The tumor was a clear cell renal cell carcinoma. The sequence derives from a woman aged 70 to 79 with renal cell carcinoma. Material: blood, obtained from a patient whose treatment included radiotherapy and nephrectomy. The chain joins TRBV11-2 to TRBJ2-3; 12 positions agree with TRBD2. For the CDR3, the DNA is TGTGCCAGCAGCTCTAGCGGGGGGGCTCCAGATACGCAGTATTTT. Its protein is CASSSSGGAPDTQYF.